This T cell receptor (beta chain) was found in a study of shared clonotypes between healthy human individuals. Unmatched junction bases numbered 1, after V lost 1 base and J lost 1 base. The germline V gene encodes CDR1 MGHRA and CDR2 YSYEKL. The CDR3 is 16 amino acids. As concerns this clone: The antigen is not known.

Whole-study findings and limits: Deeper or shallower sequencing was expected to change how clonotypes are shared among donors.

Positive CCR7 selection of CD45RO-negative cells yielded the naive CD8 cells, and terminally differentiated effector memory CD45RA+ cells were excluded. Sequencing was performed with immunoSEQ multiplex PCR; in TCRdb, only in-frame clones are kept and a portion is missing. This sample has 500,000 to 700,000 clones, with 95% found just once. This TCR derives from a woman under 40 in good health. This rearrangement joins TRBV4-1 to TRBJ2-2; 9 bases are shared with TRBD2. Sequencing was done on a sample of naive CD8+ T cells sorted from blood. The CDR3 loop reads CASSQGLAENTGELFF. The CDR3 DNA is TGCGCCAGCAGCCAAGGACTAGCGGAGAACACCGGGGAGCTGTTTTTT.